These T cell receptor beta chains were read from a single sample in a study of blood T cell repertoires in COVID-19. The protocol was immunoSEQ multiplex PCR, while the TCRdb copy is restricted to in-frame clones and leaves out a portion. Of 200,000 to 300,000 clones in the sample, around 84% were seen once. Sequenced input: peripheral blood. The receptors derive from a man between 40 and 49 years old who had recovered from COVID-19. The CDR3 runs from the conserved cysteine through the conserved F or W. The order of the fields is CDR3 protein, CDR3 DNA, J gene, D gene, clone size, V gene. The D gene is left open where the match is weak. Size values are once, few and many counts, or a class for expanded clones, and some rows have none.

CASSGHMRAGETQYF | TGTGCCAGCAGCGGACACATGAGGGCCGGGGAGACCCAGTACTTC | TRBJ2-5 | NA | NA | TRBV9
CASSDSLRISYNEQFF | TGTGCCAGCAGTGATAGCCTTCGAATCTCCTACAATGAGCAGTTCTTC | TRBJ2-1 | NA | NA | TRBV27
CASSYSLLQGVKNTEAFF | TGTGCCAGCAGTTACTCGTTGTTACAGGGCGTTAAGAACACTGAAGCTTTCTTT | TRBJ1-1 | NA | NA | TRBV6-8
CASSASRGTHWVNTEAFF | TGTGCCAGCAGTGCAAGCAGGGGGACGCATTGGGTGAACACTGAAGCTTTCTTT | TRBJ1-1 | TRBD1 | NA | TRBV6-1
CASTVPGTTGANVLTF | TGTGCCAGCACCGTTCCAGGTACCACTGGGGCCAACGTCCTGACTTTC | TRBJ2-6 | NA | NA | TRBV5-5
CASSLDPSGGANEQFF | TGTGCCAGCAGCTTAGATCCTAGCGGGGGGGCCAATGAGCAGTTCTTC | TRBJ2-1 | TRBD2 | NA | TRBV11-3
CASSYLSTSAGNEQFF | TGTGCCAGCAGTTACCTGTCGACCAGTGCGGGCAATGAGCAGTTCTTC | TRBJ2-1 | NA | NA | TRBV6-5
CASSQETSGNWYGETQYF | TGTGCCAGCAGCCAAGAGACTAGCGGGAATTGGTATGGAGAGACCCAGTACTTC | TRBJ2-5 | TRBD2 | NA | TRBV14
CASSQVPAGGPEELFF | TGCGCCAGCAGCCAAGTCCCAGCGGGAGGGCCAGAGGAGCTGTTTTTT | TRBJ2-2 | TRBD2 | NA | TRBV4-3
CASSSQETQYF | TGTGCCAGCAGCTCTCAAGAGACCCAGTACTTC | TRBJ2-5 | NA | NA | TRBV14
CSASDPGGRNEQFF | TGCAGTGCTAGTGACCCCGGAGGACGAAATGAGCAGTTCTTC | TRBJ2-1 | NA | NA | TRBV20-1
CASSLSRGRSTTIQETQYF | TGTGCCAGCAGCTTATCAAGAGGGCGGAGCACCACAATACAAGAGACCCAGTACTTC | TRBJ2-5 | NA | NA | TRBV11-3
CASNIVGTGLLEQYF | TGTGCCAGCAATATCGTCGGGACAGGCCTATTAGAGCAGTACTTC | TRBJ2-7 | TRBD1 | NA | TRBV6-5
CASSVVSKSGELFF | TGCGCCAGCAGTGTGGTTAGTAAGAGCGGGGAGCTGTTTTTT | TRBJ2-2 | NA | NA | TRBV10-2
CASSYGQAGGNTIYF | TGTGCCAGCAGTTACGGGCAGGCGGGGGGAAACACCATATATTTT | TRBJ1-3 | NA | NA | TRBV6-5
CASSLLMGRGEETQYF | TGTGCCAGCAGCCTTCTCATGGGGCGGGGGGAAGAGACCCAGTACTTC | TRBJ2-5 | TRBD2 | NA | TRBV6-2/TRBV6-3
CAGSRGSRISGNTIYF | TGTGCCGGCAGCAGGGGCTCACGCATCTCTGGAAACACCATATATTTT | TRBJ1-3 | NA | once | TRBV6-2/TRBV6-3
CAWSGTSVYNEQFF | TGTGCCTGGAGTGGGACTAGCGTCTACAATGAGCAGTTCTTC | TRBJ2-1 | TRBD2 | NA | TRBV30
CASNTGTYNSPLHF | TGTGCCAGCAATACGGGGACATATAATTCACCCCTCCACTTT | TRBJ1-6 | NA | NA | TRBV6-5
CAISEGGWGYEQYF | TGTGCCATCAGTGAGGGGGGCTGGGGTTACGAGCAGTACTTC | TRBJ2-7 | NA | few | TRBV10-3
CASTTHTAPNYGYTF | TGTGCCAGCACCACCCATACAGCACCTAACTATGGCTACACCTTC | TRBJ1-2 | NA | NA | TRBV6-1
CASSVDRVSPLHF | TGCGCCAGCAGTGTGGACAGGGTGTCACCCCTCCACTTT | TRBJ1-6 | TRBD1 | few | TRBV10-1
CASSHESGLPSYEQYF | TGTGCCAGCTCTCATGAAAGTGGACTGCCCTCCTACGAGCAGTACTTC | TRBJ2-7 | NA | NA | TRBV14
CASSPGDRGTNEKLFF | TGTGCCAGTTCCCCCGGGGACAGGGGGACTAATGAAAAACTGTTTTTT | TRBJ1-4 | TRBD1 | NA | TRBV19
CASSLLSNQPQHF | TGTGCCAGCAGCTTGTTAAGCAATCAGCCCCAGCATTTT | TRBJ1-5 | NA | NA | TRBV7-2
CASSVGGAGTIYGYTF | TGTGCCAGCAGCGTAGGGGGAGCCGGGACAATCTATGGCTACACCTTC | TRBJ1-2 | NA | many | TRBV9
CASRPLTGQNTGELFF | TGTGCCAGCAGACCCCTGACAGGTCAAAACACCGGGGAGCTGTTTTTT | TRBJ2-2 | NA | NA | TRBV6-6
CASSLRQDEKLFF | TGTGCCAGCTCACTAAGGCAGGATGAAAAACTGTTTTTT | TRBJ1-4 | NA | NA | TRBV18
CASSRDWTSTDTQYF | TGTGCCAGCAGTCGTGACTGGACTAGCACAGATACGCAGTATTTT | TRBJ2-3 | NA | NA | TRBV6-5
CASSQERLAGGVTQYF | TGCGCCAGCAGCCAAGAACGCCTAGCGGGGGGGGTGACCCAGTACTTC | TRBJ2-5 | TRBD2 | NA | TRBV4-1
CASSASIAKNIQYF | TGCGCCAGCAGTGCATCAATAGCCAAAAACATTCAGTACTTC | TRBJ2-4 | NA | NA | TRBV10-1
CASSSPASLNQPQHF | TGTGCCAGCAGCTCCCCCGCCAGTCTCAATCAGCCCCAGCATTTT | TRBJ1-5 | NA | NA | TRBV7-8
CARFERHILSYEQYF | TGCGCCAGGTTTGAGCGGCACATACTCTCCTACGAGCAGTACTTC | TRBJ2-7 | NA | NA | TRBV4-1
CAWTPGQGPEKLFF | TGTGCCTGGACCCCGGGACAGGGTCCTGAAAAACTGTTTTTT | TRBJ1-4 | TRBD1 | NA | TRBV30
CASSEVYGKGADYGYTF | TGTGCCAGCAGTGAAGTTTATGGGAAGGGGGCGGACTATGGCTACACCTTC | TRBJ1-2 | TRBD1 | NA | TRBV6-1
CASSRPGTDTQYF | TGTGCCAGCAGCCGCCCGGGCACAGATACGCAGTATTTT | TRBJ2-3 | NA | NA | TRBV6-5
CASSADLQGNQPQHF | TGTGCCAGCAGCGCCGACTTACAGGGGAATCAGCCCCAGCATTTT | TRBJ1-5 | TRBD1 | NA | TRBV9
CASSAGGQGNIQYF | TGTGCCAGCAGCGCGGGGGGGCAGGGAAACATTCAGTACTTC | TRBJ2-4 | TRBD2 | NA | TRBV9
CASSEEAWGSGRSYNEQFF | TGTGCCAGCAGTGAAGAGGCCTGGGGGAGCGGGAGGTCCTACAATGAGCAGTTCTTC | TRBJ2-1 | TRBD2 | NA | TRBV6-1
CATSDRDYEQYF | TGTGCCACCTCGGACAGAGACTACGAGCAGTACTTC | TRBJ2-7 | NA | NA | TRBV2
CASSPGTSEAFF | TGTGCCAGCAGTCCTGGGACTTCTGAAGCTTTCTTT | TRBJ1-1 | NA | NA | TRBV2
CASRTQTGIGYTF | TGTGCCAGCAGAACCCAGACAGGGATTGGCTACACCTTC | TRBJ1-2 | TRBD1 | NA | TRBV2
CASEQGAGGNTIYF | TGTGCCAGTGAACAGGGGGCGGGAGGAAACACCATATATTTT | TRBJ1-3 | TRBD1 | NA | TRBV7-9
CSASGGNMNQPQHF | TGCAGTGCTAGTGGAGGGAACATGAATCAGCCCCAGCATTTT | TRBJ1-5 | NA | NA | TRBV20-1
CASSPTGGGTEAFF | TGTGCCAGCTCACCTACAGGGGGAGGTACTGAAGCTTTCTTT | TRBJ1-1 | TRBD1 | NA | TRBV18
CASSPIPGGNQPQHF | TGTGCCAGTAGTCCGATCCCAGGGGGCAATCAGCCCCAGCATTTT | TRBJ1-5 | NA | many | TRBV19
CASSPGAVAGAMGEQYF | TGTGCCAGCAGCCCAGGAGCGGTAGCGGGGGCCATGGGCGAGCAGTACTTC | TRBJ2-7 | TRBD2 | NA | TRBV3-1/TRBV3-2
CASSEQYRDQPQHF | TGTGCCAGCAGTGAACAATACAGGGATCAGCCCCAGCATTTT | TRBJ1-5 | NA | NA | TRBV2
CASSPKGSSANTGELFF | TGCGCCAGCAGCCCCAAAGGATCTAGCGCTAACACCGGGGAGCTGTTTTTT | TRBJ2-2 | NA | NA | TRBV4-3
CASGGGTGMNTEAFF | TGCGCCAGCGGAGGGGGGACAGGAATGAACACTGAAGCTTTCTTT | TRBJ1-1 | TRBD1 | NA | TRBV5-1